This record covers a single T cell receptor beta chain. The antigen remains undetermined. This specimen belongs to a study of siplizumab effects on memory and regulatory T cells. Study findings and constraints: Apparently key alloresponse contributors, naive T cells also seemed more diverse than memory cells. Just a small share of alloreactive clones was traced back to unstimulated subsets. The suppressive capacity of proliferating Tregs from siplizumab cultures remained unconfirmed.

The junction had 7 bases not matched to a gene; V was cut back by 4 bases and J by 5 bases. CDR1 is LNHDA, CDR2 SQIVND, per germline (reference sequence). The CDR3 is 15 residues long. Around 10^5 TCR templates per sample were assayed. Sequenced by immunoSEQ multiplex PCR; TCRdb stores in-frame clones only, minus some. The table includes 90,000 to 140,000 clones, approximately 94% detected once. V and J are TRBV19 and TRBJ2-2, with 7 bases identical to TRBD2. The source is a human donor in good health. The sequenced sample was CD4+ T cells sorted from blood. As DNA, the CDR3 is TGTGCCAGTAGTACCCTAGCGGCAGCTACCGGGGAGCTGTTTTTT. Protein: CASSTLAAATGELFF.